Listed here are 10 T cell receptor beta chains from one sample, sequenced in a study of CD8+CD57+ T cells in acquired aplastic anemia. Patients selected for sequencing had displayed CD8+CD57+ cell expansion by flow cytometry. It was genomic DNA that served as the template for profiling TCR beta VDJ and CDR3. TCRdb used MiXCR to reprocess the reads, holding one entry per CDR3 protein. The data hold around 210,000 distinct CDR3 sequences, with roughly 60% observed a single time. Sequenced sample: sorted CD4+, CD8+, or CD8+CD57+ T cells (not recorded which) from PBMCs. Receptor source: a human donor with aplastic anemia.

The V call is TRBV5-1, the J call TRBJ1-2; the D gene is possibly TRBD1 (6 bases). The CDR3 length is 16 residues. V lost 0 bases and J 4 bases, leaving 16 bases between the germline ends. The germline V gene has CDR1 SGHRS and CDR2 YFSETQ. CDR3 protein: CASSLGPLDSSYGYTF. In DNA, the CDR3 is TGCGCCAGCAGCTTGGGACCCCTGGACAGCTCCTATGGCTACACCTTC.

At least ten counts were recorded for this clonotype. V gene TRBV2 combines with J gene TRBJ2-1; maybe TRBD1 (5 bases). The V gene lost 7 bases and the J gene lost 8 bases, with 15 bases spanning the gap. The CDR3 sequence is 13 residues long. Germline V CDR1 and CDR2: SNHLY, FYNNEI. The CDR3 DNA reads as TGTGCCAGCACCACGCCCCCACAGGATGAGCAGTTCTTC. Protein product: CASTTPPQDEQFF.

This clonotype was picked up a small number of times. The V gene is TRBV7-2, the J gene TRBJ1-5, with unresolved D. V lost 3 bases, J lost 0 bases, and 6 bases lay in between. CDR3 size: 14 residues. Germline assignment: CDR1 SGHTA and CDR2 FQGNSA. The CDR3 is CASSLSYSNQPQHF. DNA of the CDR3: TGTGCCAGCAGCTTGAGTTATAGCAATCAGCCCCAGCATTTT.

The chain combines TRBV7-8 with TRBJ1-6; D not certain. Germline CDR1 and CDR2: SGHVS and FQNEAQ. This CDR3 contains 12 residues. V lost 1 base to trimming and J lost 8 bases, with 3 bases between them. The CDR3 DNA sequence: TGTGCCAGCAGCTTAGACGATTCACCCCTCCACTTT. It encodes CASSLDDSPLHF.

This clonotype was counted ten times or more. V is TRBV19 and J is TRBJ2-7; 11 bases are shared with TRBD1. This CDR3 is built from 14 residues. With V trimmed by 9 bases and J by 4 bases, 8 bases remained unmatched. Germline CDR1 reads LNHDA; CDR2 reads SQIVND (reference sequence). CDR3 region: CASSPGTGGYEQYF. In nucleotides, the CDR3 is TGTGCCAGCAGCCCGGGGACAGGGGGATACGAGCAGTACTTC.

The rearrangement links TRBV29-1 to TRBJ2-5; 11 bases are shared with TRBD2. This CDR3 spans 12 amino acids. The trim removed 7 bases at V and 4 bases at J, leaving 2 bases unmatched. The V gene's germline CDR1 is SQVTM and CDR2 ANQGSEA. CDR3 protein: CSGLAGRETQYF. In DNA, the CDR3 is TGCAGCGGACTAGCGGGACGAGAGACCCAGTACTTC.

This clonotype was seen a few times. This rearrangement joins TRBV20-1 to TRBJ2-6, with D perhaps matching TRBD2 (7 bases). This CDR3 contains 15 residues. Germline CDR1 and CDR2: DFQATT and SNEGSKA (reference sequence). With 5 bases removed from V and 8 bases from J, the gap between germline ends came to 19 bases. The CDR3 nucleotides read TGCAGTGCTCCTTTGGGGGGGGGCTGGACCAACGTCCTGACTTTC. Protein product: CSAPLGGGWTNVLTF.

This clonotype was observed at least ten times. V usage is TRBV5-1 and J usage is TRBJ1-2, with 7 bases that match TRBD1. This CDR3 contains 13 residues. Germline V gene sequence: CDR1 SGHRS, CDR2 YFSETQ. With V trimmed by 4 bases and J by 7 bases, 7 bases remained unmatched. CDR3 nucleotide sequence: TGCGCCAGCAGCCTTCCAGGGGGGGCTGGCTACACCTTC. It specifies CASSLPGGAGYTF.

The chain carries TRBV7-8 and TRBJ2-1; D is perhaps TRBD1 (5 bases). CDR3 length: 12 residues. Germline V CDR1 and CDR2: SGHVS, FQNEAQ. Deletions cut 5 bases from V and 9 bases from J, with 11 bases between. CDR3 bases: TGTGCCAGCAGCAATAGGGGCATTGAGCAGTTCTTC. Translated: CASSNRGIEQFF.

V gene TRBV14 combines with J gene TRBJ2-7; D uncertain. There are 13 residues in the CDR3. Germline loops: CDR1 SGHDN, CDR2 FVKESK. Trimming stripped 3 bases from V and 6 bases from J, with 12 bases between. CDR3 sequence (DNA): TGTGCCAGCAGCCAGACCACAATCCCCGAGCAGTACTTC. It codes for CASSQTTIPEQYF.